This T cell receptor beta chain was profiled in a study of blood T cell repertoires in COVID-19. Under the authors' procedure: How many nucleated cells were present was estimated from reference gene primer amplification. Method: immunoSEQ multiplex PCR; TCRdb's copy keeps in-frame clones and lacks some. V, J and clone size are taken as reported in that table, and D and trimming were inferred from the DNA itself. The sample contains about 76,000 clones, roughly 90% of which appear only once. The CDR3 extends over 14 amino acids. Germline assignment: CDR1 SGHRS and CDR2 YFSETQ. With 6 bases removed from V and 4 bases from J, the gap between germline ends came to 16 bases.

The V and J genes are TRBV5-1 and TRBJ1-2, with D tentatively TRBD1 (5 bases). Sequenced: peripheral blood. This clonotype was obtained from a man in his fifties or sixties with acute or convalescent COVID-19. CDR3 nucleotide sequence: TGCGCCAGCACCCTGGGCGGGACGAGCTATGGCTACACCTTC. This gives the protein CASTLGGTSYGYTF. Full variable domain (remainder filled in from reference TRBV5-1 and TRBJ1-2): KAGVTQTPRYLIKTRGQQVTLSCSPISGHRSVSWYQQTPGQGLQFLFEYFSETQRNKGNFPGRFSGRQFSNSRSEMNVSTLELGDSALYLCASTLGGTSYGYTFGSGTRLTVV.